This record concerns one TCR beta chain sequence. The antigen is undetermined. The data belong to a study of T-cell reconstitution after alpha-beta-depleted transplantation in children. The germline V gene encodes CDR1 SEHNR and CDR2 FQNEAQ (reference sequence). CDR3 length: 14 amino acids. The trim removed 2 bases at V and 5 bases at J, leaving 1 base unmatched. Study observations and caveats: The high TCRbeta diversity at day 60 in some patients came from surviving recipient T cells and thymic progenitors.

As it was prepared, the TCRbeta library received unique molecular identifiers. TCRdb reprocessed the PCR reads with MiXCR, giving one entry per CDR3 protein. Among about 250,000 distinct CDR3 sequences listed, roughly 25% were seen once. The rearrangement links TRBV7-9 to TRBJ2-2; the match to TRBD2 covers 8 bases. This TCR came from a female patient younger than 10 who had a stem cell transplant for congenital amegakaryocytic thrombocytopenia, so the T cells may come from the graft donor. Source: PBMCs, mostly from graft donor cells, taken 360 days after TCRalphabeta/CD19-depleted stem cell transplant. The CDR3 DNA follows: TGTGCCAGCAGCTTACCGGGGGGGACCGGGGAGCTGTTTTTT. Amino acid sequence: CASSLPGGTGELFF.